This TCR beta chain was observed in a study of technical replicates of blood from a few donors. The protocol was immunoSEQ multiplex PCR, while the TCRdb copy is restricted to in-frame clones and leaves out a portion. The sample holds 83,000 or so clones, about 92% seen once. The CDR3 sequence is 14 residues long. Germline-derived CDR1 and CDR2 are SGHVS and FQNEAQ. Trimming left V 1 base short and J 4 bases short, with 8 bases between. The rearrangement links TRBV7-8 to TRBJ1-5; no clear D gene. The sequenced sample was T cells isolated from PBMCs. The TCR comes from a human donor in good health. In DNA form, the CDR3 reads TGTGCCAGCAGCTTAGAAGGCGGAAATCAGCCCCAGCATTTT. Its translation is CASSLEGGNQPQHF.